The entry below gives a single T cell receptor (beta chain) sequence along with its context. Mismatch with germline at one junction end may stem from a read error. The CDR3 sequence is 15 residues long. Germline V gives CDR1 MNHEY, CDR2 SMNVEV (reference sequence). These data belong to a study of cytomegalovirus exposure and HLA in healthy donors. PCR employed 60 Vbeta and 13 Jbeta primers. Sequencing used immunoSEQ multiplex PCR; TCRdb keeps in-frame clones, though not all of them. The sample gives 150,000 to 200,000 clones, approximately 86% of which show up once; approximately 1.5% is in the top ten.

This sequence joins TRBV27 and TRBJ2-2; D is uncertain. This sequence was found in a woman between 18 and 29 years old in good health and CMV-seronegative. Input material: PBMCs. The CDR3 spells CASSLEPLNAGELFF. The CDR3 region has the DNA TGTGCCAGCAGTTTAGAGCCCCTGAACGCCGGGGAGCTGTTTTTT.